This T cell receptor (beta chain) was sequenced for a study of blood T cell repertoires in COVID-19. As for the study in general: The origin of the acute and convalescent COVID-19 samples was the United States, Italy and Spain. From T cells, B-cell-depleted T cells, or PBMCs came the material, which was cDNA or gDNA.

CDR3 length: 12 residues. In germline, CDR1 is SGHDT, CDR2 YYEEEE. V was pared by 2 bases and J by 9 bases, with 9 bases between. Methods used by the authors: Quantification of nucleated cells was approximated via reference gene primer amplification. Sequencing was performed with immunoSEQ multiplex PCR; in TCRdb, only in-frame clones are kept and a portion is missing. That table is the source of V, J and clone size, and D and trimming were worked out from the DNA. The profile covers roughly 49,000 clones, with roughly 89% appearing a single time and about 5.3% taken by the ten largest. This clone has only one observation.

The specimen sequenced was peripheral blood. The origin of this receptor is a man aged 55 to 70 with active COVID-19. This rearrangement joins TRBV5-6 to TRBJ2-1; no clear D gene. The chain's CDR3 is CASSFVPGEQFF. DNA for the CDR3: TGTGCCAGCAGCTTCGTTCCAGGTGAGCAGTTCTTC.